Below, one T cell receptor (beta chain) is given with its context. Time point noted: pretreatment peripheral blood. Trimming took off 2 bases at V and 4 bases at J, with 6 bases between the two ends. This CDR3 spans 13 amino acids. Germline CDR1 reads MNHEY; CDR2 reads SVGAGI. This sample stems from a study of PD-L1 blockade in urothelial cancer. Repertoires were generated with immunoSEQ multiplex PCR, while TCRdb's copy carries only in-frame clones and drops some. The top ten clones hold 20% to 25% of a sample with some 45,000 clones, about 88% of them seen once. This TCR was sampled from a donor at least 40 years old with urothelial cancer. The source was PBMCs, collected around atezolizumab (anti-PD-L1) treatment. The gene calls are TRBV6-5 and TRBJ1-5, with D unclear. CDR3 in amino acids: CASSYEVNQPQHF. CDR3 bases: TGTGCCAGCAGTTACGAGGTGAATCAGCCCCAGCATTTT.